Listed below are T cell receptor beta chains from one sample, sequenced in a study of tissue T cells after allogeneic stem cell transplantation. Data came from immunoSEQ multiplex PCR; TCRdb stores just in-frame clones and leaves some out. This table holds tens of thousands of clones, around 79% found once. This specimen was tissue from the ileum, taken at autopsy. The receptors shown here come from a female donor at least 60 years old with lung cancer. Each CDR3 is given with its conserved first and last residue. A D gene is named only where the DNA matches it firmly. Size tells how often a clone was seen (once, few, many) or the class of an expanded clone, and some rows leave it out.

v_gene	j_gene	abundance	d_gene	CDR3nt	CDR3aa
TRBV19	TRBJ2-2	.	.	TGTGCCAGTAGTATATCGAGTAGAGCGGTCGGGGAGCTGTTTTTT	CASSISSRAVGELFF
TRBV16	TRBJ1-6	.	.	TGTGCCAGCAGCCAGTCTACGACCCTAAATTCACCCCTCCACTTT	CASSQSTTLNSPLHF
TRBV2	TRBJ2-1	.	TRBD1	TGTGCCAGCGTGGGGACAGGGGTGAGGAGCAATGAGCAGTTCTTC	CASVGTGVRSNEQFF
TRBV19	TRBJ1-1	.	TRBD1	TGTGCCAGTAGTATAGCCGCCAGGGGGAGAGGCACTGAAGCTTTCTTT	CASSIAARGRGTEAFF
TRBV3-1/TRBV3-2	TRBJ1-6	.	.	TGTGCCAGCAGCCAAACGGGACGGTTGAATTCACCCCTCCACTTT	CASSQTGRLNSPLHF
TRBV7-2	TRBJ1-4	.	.	TGTGCCAGCAGTTTTTCTAATGAAAAACTGTTTTTT	CASSFSNEKLFF
TRBV21-1	TRBJ2-7	few	.	TGTGCCAGCAGCAAAGTTCAGTCGGGACCGTACTTC	CASSKVQSGPYF
TRBV3-1/TRBV3-2	TRBJ1-4	.	.	TGTGCCAGCGGGACCTACACCGGAACAGAAAAACTGTTTTTT	CASGTYTGTEKLFF
TRBV6-1	TRBJ1-3	few	.	TGTGCCAGCAGTGCTCGGAGGGGGGCATATAGCTCTGGAAACACCATATATTTT	CASSARRGAYSSGNTIYF
TRBV6-5	TRBJ2-7	medium-sized	.	TGTGCCAGCAGTTACTCTGGGCTAGGGGGGTACGAGCAGTACTTC	CASSYSGLGGYEQYF